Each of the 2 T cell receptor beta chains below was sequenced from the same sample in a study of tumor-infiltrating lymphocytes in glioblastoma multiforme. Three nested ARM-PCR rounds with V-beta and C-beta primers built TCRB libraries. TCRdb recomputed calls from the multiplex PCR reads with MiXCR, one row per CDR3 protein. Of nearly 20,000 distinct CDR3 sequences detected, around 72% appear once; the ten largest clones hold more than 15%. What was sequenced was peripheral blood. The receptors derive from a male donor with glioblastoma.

In DNA form, the CDR3 reads TGTGCCAGCAGCTTCGGACAGGTGGGCGAGCAGTACTTC. This gives the protein CASSFGQVGEQYF. The chain uses TRBV11-3 and TRBJ2-7; TRBD1 aligns across 7 bases. This CDR3 is built from 13 residues. The V gene's germline CDR1 is SGHNT and CDR2 YENEEA. V dropped 3 bases and J dropped 6; count of bases not matched to a gene: 5.

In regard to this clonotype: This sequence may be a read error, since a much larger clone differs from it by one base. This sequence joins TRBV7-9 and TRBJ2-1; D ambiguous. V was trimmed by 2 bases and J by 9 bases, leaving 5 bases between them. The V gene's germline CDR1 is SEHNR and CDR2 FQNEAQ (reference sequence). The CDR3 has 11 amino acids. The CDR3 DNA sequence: TGTGCCAGCAGCTTATGGGGTGAGCAGTTCTTC. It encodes CASSLWGEQFF.